This T cell receptor beta chain was sequenced for a study of blood T cell repertoires in COVID-19. About the research overall: Samples of COVID-19 (acute and convalescent) were obtained from the United States, Italy and Spain. Sources were T cells, B-cell-depleted T cells, or PBMCs; the material itself was cDNA or gDNA.

Under the authors' procedure: Amplified reference gene primers provided the basis for estimating nucleated cell counts. Data came from immunoSEQ multiplex PCR; TCRdb stores just in-frame clones and leaves some out. V and J calls and clone size are as listed in that table; D and trimming were resolved from the DNA. The sample has more than 110,000 clones, 80% to 85% seen once; the top ten hold 4%. The CDR3 runs to 12 residues. V was shortened by 4 bases and J by 7 bases, with 10 bases between the two germline ends. In germline, CDR1 is SGHDN, CDR2 FVKESK. This TCR was sampled from an older woman with acute or convalescent COVID-19. The sequenced sample was peripheral blood. The V gene is TRBV14, the J gene TRBJ2-5; D unresolved. The CDR3 loop is CASSLNTGTQYF. The CDR3 DNA sequence: TGTGCCAGCAGCCTGAATACCGGGACCCAGTACTTC.